This T cell receptor (beta chain) is from a study of blood T cells in healthy people across ages. Study results and limitations: The study regarded diversity estimates from one million T cells as underestimates. Expanded clonotype changes were possibly confounded by unknown donor CMV status.

This clonotype was seen just once. What it recognizes is unknown. With a J-beta primer mix and a sample-barcoded 5' primer, a second PCR ran about 6 to 11 cycles. TCRdb re-derived calls from the 5' RACE reads in MiXCR, one entry per CDR3 protein. The sample includes 850,000 to 1,100,000 distinct CDR3 sequences, about two fifths of them seen just once. The V end was cut by 7 bases, the J end by 0 bases, with 19 bases between. CDR1 is LNHNV and CDR2 is YYDKDF in the germline V gene (reference sequence). The CDR3 consists of 16 residues. Total RNA amounts of at least 6 micrograms were extracted per sample.

The chain links TRBV15 to TRBJ2-7; D possibly corresponds to TRBD2 (5 bases). This sequence was found in a man between 18 and 29 years old in good health. The specimen was blood. CDR3 in DNA: TGTGCCACCACCGAAGGGATTCAGCGGAGCTCCTACGAGCAGTACTTC. This codes for CATTEGIQRSSYEQYF.